This T cell receptor beta chain was profiled in a study of T cells in Graves' hyperthyroidism and ophthalmopathy. The CDR3 spans 14 residues. Trimming shortened V by 5 bases and J by 3 bases, and 13 bases separated the two germline ends. Germline values: CDR1 MNHEY, CDR2 SVGEGT. The investigators amplified TCR beta CDR3 regions from RNA transcripts. Primed by the HTBI set, a first-round RT-PCR was run on the TCR CDR3. TCRdb re-called the multiplex PCR reads with MiXCR, one entry per CDR3 protein. The table shows more than 650,000 distinct CDR3 sequences, with 13% to 15% occurring only once. The diagnostic basis comprised clinical symptoms, serum thyroxine and TRAb, thyroid ultrasound and orbital computed tomography. Extraction of PBMCs used 10 ml of fresh peripheral blood.

The sequence was collected from a woman aged 18-35 years with Graves' hyperthyroidism. This chain connects TRBV6-2 or TRBV6-3 to TRBJ1-2, with unresolved D. What was sequenced was blood. CDR3 amino acids: CASSDPPGHYGYTF. CDR3 nucleotides: TGTGCCAGCAGTGACCCCCCCGGACACTATGGCTACACCTTC.